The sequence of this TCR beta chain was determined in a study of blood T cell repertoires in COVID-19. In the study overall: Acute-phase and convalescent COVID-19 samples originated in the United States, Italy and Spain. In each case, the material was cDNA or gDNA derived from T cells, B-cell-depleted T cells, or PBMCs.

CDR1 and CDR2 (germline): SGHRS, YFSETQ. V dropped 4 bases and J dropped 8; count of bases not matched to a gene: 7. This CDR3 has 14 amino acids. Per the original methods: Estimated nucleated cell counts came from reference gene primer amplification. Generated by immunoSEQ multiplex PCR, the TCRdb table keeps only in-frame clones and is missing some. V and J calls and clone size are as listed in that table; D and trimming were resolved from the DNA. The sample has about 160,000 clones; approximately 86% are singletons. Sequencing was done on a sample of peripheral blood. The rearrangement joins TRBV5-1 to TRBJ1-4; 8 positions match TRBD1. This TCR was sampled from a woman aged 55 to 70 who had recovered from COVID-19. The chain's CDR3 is CASSPGQDPEKLFF. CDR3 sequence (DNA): TGCGCCAGCAGCCCGGGACAGGACCCCGAAAAACTGTTTTTT.